This T cell receptor (beta chain) emerged from a study of blood T cell repertoires in COVID-19. Study background: From the United States, Italy and Spain came samples of acute and convalescent COVID-19. Nucleic acid was either cDNA or gDNA, and it came from T cells, B-cell-depleted T cells, or PBMCs.

CDR3 length: 13 residues. The V gene lost 4 bases and the J gene lost 3 bases, with 10 bases spanning the gap. The germline V gene has CDR1 SGHNT and CDR2 YENEEA. In the authors' methods: Amplification from reference gene primers served as the basis for estimated nucleated cell counts. The method was immunoSEQ multiplex PCR; TCRdb's version includes in-frame clones alone and lacks a portion of them. V and J calls and clone size are those listed in that table; D and trimming were worked out from the DNA. The data show roughly 250,000 clones, with 80% to 85% seen just once and around 14% held by the top ten. Seattle patients were enrolled while actively infected and followed longitudinally.

Sequenced: peripheral blood. This chain connects TRBV11-3 to TRBJ2-7; perhaps TRBD1 as D (6 bases). This TCR was recovered from a person aged 65-85 years with COVID-19, enrolled during active disease. The CDR3 nucleotides are TGTGCCAGCAGCTCGGGACAACGCTACGAGCAGTACTTC. It encodes CASSSGQRYEQYF. Based on the CDR3 plus reference TRBV11-3 and TRBJ2-7, the full variable domain is EAGVVQSPRYKIIEKKQPVAFWCNPISGHNTLYWYLQNLGQGPELLIRYENEEAVDDSQLPKDRFSAERLKGVDSTLKIQPAELGDSAVYLCASSSGQRYEQYFGPGTRLTVT.